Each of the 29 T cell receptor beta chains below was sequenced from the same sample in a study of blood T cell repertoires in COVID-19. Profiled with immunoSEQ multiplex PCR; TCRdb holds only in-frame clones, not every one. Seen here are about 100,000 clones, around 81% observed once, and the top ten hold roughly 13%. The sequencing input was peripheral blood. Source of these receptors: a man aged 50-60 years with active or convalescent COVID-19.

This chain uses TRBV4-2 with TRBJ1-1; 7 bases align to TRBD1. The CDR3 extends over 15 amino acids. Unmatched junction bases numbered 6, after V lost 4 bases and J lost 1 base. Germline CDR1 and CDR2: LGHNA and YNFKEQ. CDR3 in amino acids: CASSREDRQNTEAFF. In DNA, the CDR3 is TGTGCCAGCAGCCGCGAGGACAGGCAGAACACTGAAGCTTTCTTT.

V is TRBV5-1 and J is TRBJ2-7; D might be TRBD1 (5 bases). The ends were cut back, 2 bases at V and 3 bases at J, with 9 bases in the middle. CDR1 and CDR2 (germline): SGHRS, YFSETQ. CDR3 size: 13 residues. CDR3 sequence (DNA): TGCGCCAGCAGCTTTGCAGGGCTCTACGAGCAGTACTTC. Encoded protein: CASSFAGLYEQYF.

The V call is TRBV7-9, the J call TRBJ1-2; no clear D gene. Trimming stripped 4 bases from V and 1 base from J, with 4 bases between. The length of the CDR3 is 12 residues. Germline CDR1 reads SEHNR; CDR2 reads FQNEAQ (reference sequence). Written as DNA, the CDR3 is TGTGCCAGCAGCTCAGATAACTATGGCTACACCTTC. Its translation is CASSSDNYGYTF.

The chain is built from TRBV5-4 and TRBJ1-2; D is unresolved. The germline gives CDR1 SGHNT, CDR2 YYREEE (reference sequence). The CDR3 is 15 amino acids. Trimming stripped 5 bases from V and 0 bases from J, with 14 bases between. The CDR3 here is CASRDWTGANYGYTF. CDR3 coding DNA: TGTGCCAGCAGGGACTGGACGGGAGCTAACTATGGCTACACCTTC.

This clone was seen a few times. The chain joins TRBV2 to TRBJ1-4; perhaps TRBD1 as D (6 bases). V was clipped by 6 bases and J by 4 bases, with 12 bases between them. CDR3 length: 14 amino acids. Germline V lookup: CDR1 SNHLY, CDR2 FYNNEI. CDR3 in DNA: TGTGCCAGCAGGGCAGACAGGAGTAATGAAAAACTGTTTTTT. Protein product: CASRADRSNEKLFF.

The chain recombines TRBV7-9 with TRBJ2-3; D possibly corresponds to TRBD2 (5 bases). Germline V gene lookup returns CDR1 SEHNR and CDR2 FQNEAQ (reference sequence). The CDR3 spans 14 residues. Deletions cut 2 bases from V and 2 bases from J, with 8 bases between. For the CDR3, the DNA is TGTGCCAGCAGCTTAACGGACTCCACAGATACGCAGTATTTT. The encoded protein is CASSLTDSTDTQYF.

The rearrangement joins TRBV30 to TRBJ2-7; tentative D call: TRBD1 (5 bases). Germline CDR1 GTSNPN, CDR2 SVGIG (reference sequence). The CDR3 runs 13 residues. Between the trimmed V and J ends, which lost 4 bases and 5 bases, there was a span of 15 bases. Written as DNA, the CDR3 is TGTGCCTGGAAAACCCTGGACAAAGACGAGCAGTACTTC. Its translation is CAWKTLDKDEQYF.

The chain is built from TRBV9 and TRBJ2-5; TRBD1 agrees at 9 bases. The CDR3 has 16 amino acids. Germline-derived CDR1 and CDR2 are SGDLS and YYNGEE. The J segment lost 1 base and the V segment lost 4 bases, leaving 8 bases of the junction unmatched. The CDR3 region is CASSPRDRVFQETQYF. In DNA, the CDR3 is TGTGCCAGCAGCCCACGGGACAGGGTCTTCCAAGAGACCCAGTACTTC. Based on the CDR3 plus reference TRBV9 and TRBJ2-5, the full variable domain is DSGVTQTPKHLITATGQRVTLRCSPRSGDLSVYWYQQSLDQGLQFLIQYYNGEERAKGNILERFSAQQFPDLHSELNLSSLELGDSALYFCASSPRDRVFQETQYFGPGTRLLVL.

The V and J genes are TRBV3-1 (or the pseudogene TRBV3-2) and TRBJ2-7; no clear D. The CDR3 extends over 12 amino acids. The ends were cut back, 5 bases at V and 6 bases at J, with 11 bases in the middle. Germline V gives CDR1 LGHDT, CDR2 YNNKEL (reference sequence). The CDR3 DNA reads TGTGCCAGCAGCGGAATAGCTCGCGAGCAGTACTTC. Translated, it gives CASSGIAREQYF.

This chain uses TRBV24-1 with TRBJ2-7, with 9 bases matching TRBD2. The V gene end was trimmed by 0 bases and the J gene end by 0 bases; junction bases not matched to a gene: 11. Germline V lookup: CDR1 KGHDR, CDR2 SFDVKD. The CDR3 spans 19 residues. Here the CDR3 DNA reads TGTGCCACCAGTGATTTGCGACCCAGGCGGGAGGGCAGCTCCTACGAGCAGTACTTC. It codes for CATSDLRPRREGSSYEQYF.

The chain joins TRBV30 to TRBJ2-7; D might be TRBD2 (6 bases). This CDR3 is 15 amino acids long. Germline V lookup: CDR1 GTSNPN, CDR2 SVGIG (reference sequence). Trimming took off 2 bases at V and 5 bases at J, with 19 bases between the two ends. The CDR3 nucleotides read TGTGCCTGGAGTAAGGGGACTGCCGGGAAGAACGAGCAGTACTTC. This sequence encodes CAWSKGTAGKNEQYF.

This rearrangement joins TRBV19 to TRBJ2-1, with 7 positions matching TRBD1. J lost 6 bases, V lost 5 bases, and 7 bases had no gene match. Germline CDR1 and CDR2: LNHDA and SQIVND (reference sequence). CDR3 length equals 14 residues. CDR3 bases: TGTGCCAGTAGTCCACAGACAGGGCCCAATGAGCAGTTCTTC. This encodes CASSPQTGPNEQFF.

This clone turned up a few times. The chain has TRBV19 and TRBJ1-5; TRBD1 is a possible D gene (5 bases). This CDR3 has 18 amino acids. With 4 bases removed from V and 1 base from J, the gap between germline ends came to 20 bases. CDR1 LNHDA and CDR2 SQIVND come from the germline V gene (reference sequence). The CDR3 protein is CASSTNLNRGGSNQPQHF. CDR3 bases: TGTGCCAGTAGTACCAATCTTAATAGGGGAGGGAGCAATCAGCCCCAGCATTTT.

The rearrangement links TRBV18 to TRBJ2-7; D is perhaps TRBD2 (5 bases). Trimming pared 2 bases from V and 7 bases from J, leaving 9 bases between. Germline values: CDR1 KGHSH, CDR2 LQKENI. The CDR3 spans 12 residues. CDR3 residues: CASSPGSREQYF. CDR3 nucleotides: TGTGCCAGCTCACCAGGGAGCCGGGAGCAGTACTTC.

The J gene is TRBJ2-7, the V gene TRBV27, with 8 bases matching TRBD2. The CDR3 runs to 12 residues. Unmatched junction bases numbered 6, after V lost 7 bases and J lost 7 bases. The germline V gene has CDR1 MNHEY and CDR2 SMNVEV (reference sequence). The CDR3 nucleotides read TGTGCCAGCACAAGGGGCGGGGGGGAGCAGTACTTC. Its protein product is CASTRGGGEQYF.

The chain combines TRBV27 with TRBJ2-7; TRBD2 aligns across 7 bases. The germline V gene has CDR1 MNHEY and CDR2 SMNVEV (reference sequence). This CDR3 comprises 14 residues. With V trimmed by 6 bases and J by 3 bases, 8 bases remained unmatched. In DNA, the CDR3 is TGTGCCAGCAGCGCCGCTAGCGGCGACTACGAGCAGTACTTC. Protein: CASSAASGDYEQYF.

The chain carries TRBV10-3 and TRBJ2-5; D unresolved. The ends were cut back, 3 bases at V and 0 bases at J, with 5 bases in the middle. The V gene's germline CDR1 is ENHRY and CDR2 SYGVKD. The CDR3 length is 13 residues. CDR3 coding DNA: TGTGCCATCAGTGACGAGTACCAAGAGACCCAGTACTTC. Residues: CAISDEYQETQYF.

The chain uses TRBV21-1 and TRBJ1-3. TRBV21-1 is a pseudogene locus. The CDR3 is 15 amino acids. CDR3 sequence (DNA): TGTGCCAGCAGCAAAGATAATATCTCTGGAAACACCATATATTTT. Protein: CASSKDNISGNTIYF.

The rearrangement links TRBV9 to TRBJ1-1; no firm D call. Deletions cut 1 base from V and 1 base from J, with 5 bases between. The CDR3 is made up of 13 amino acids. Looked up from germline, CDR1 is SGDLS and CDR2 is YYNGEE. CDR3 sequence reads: CASSVMANTEAFF. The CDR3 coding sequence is TGTGCCAGCAGCGTAATGGCGAACACTGAAGCTTTCTTT.

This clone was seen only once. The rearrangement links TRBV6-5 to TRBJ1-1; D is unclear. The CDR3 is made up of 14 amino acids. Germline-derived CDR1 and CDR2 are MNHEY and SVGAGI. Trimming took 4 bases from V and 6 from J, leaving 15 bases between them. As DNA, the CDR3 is TGTGCCAGCAGTTCCGAGCGGGGATGGGCTGAAGCTTTCTTT. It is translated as CASSSERGWAEAFF.

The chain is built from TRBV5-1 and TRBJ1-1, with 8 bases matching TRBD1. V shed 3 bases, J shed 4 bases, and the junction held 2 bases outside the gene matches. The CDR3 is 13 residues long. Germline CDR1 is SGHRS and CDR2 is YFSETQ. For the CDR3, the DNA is TGCGCCAGCAGCTCTACAGGGGGCACTGAAGCTTTCTTT. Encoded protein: CASSSTGGTEAFF.

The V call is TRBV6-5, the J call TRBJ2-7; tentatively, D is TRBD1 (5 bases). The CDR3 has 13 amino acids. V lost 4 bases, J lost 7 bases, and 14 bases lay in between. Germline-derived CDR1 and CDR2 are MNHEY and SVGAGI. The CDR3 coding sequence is TGTGCCAGCAGTTTAGCCCAGGGATATGAGCAGTACTTC. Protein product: CASSLAQGYEQYF.

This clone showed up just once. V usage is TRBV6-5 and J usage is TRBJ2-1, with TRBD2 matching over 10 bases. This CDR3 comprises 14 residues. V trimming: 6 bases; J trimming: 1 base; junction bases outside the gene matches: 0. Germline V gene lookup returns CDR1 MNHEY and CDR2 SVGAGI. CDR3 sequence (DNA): TGTGCCAGCAGGACTAGCGGGTCCTACAATGAGCAGTTCTTC. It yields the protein CASRTSGSYNEQFF.

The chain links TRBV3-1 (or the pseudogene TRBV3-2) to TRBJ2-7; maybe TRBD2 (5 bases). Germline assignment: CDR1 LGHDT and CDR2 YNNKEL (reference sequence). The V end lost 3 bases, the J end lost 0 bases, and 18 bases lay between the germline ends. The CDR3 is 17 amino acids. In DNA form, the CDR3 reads TGTGCCAGCAGCCAGGGGAGCGTCCTTAGGAGCTCCTACGAGCAGTACTTC. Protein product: CASSQGSVLRSSYEQYF.

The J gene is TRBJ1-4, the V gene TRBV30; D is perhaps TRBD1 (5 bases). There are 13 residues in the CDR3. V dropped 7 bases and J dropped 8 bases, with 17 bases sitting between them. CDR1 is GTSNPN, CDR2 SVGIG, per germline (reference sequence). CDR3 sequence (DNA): TGTGCCTTGGGACGGCCTTCGGGAGAAAAACTGTTTTTT. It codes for CALGRPSGEKLFF.

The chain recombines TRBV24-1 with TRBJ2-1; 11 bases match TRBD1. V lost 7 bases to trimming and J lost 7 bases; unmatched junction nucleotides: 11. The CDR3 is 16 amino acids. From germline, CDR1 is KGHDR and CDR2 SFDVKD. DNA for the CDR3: TGTGCCACCAGCGCCGGGACAGGGGGTATTAGGAATGAGCAGTTCTTC. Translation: CATSAGTGGIRNEQFF.

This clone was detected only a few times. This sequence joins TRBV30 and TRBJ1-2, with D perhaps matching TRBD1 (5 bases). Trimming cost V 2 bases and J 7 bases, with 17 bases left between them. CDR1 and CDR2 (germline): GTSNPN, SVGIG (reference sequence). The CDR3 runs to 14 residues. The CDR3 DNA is TGTGCCTGGAGTACAACCGGGACTACGCGTGGCTACACCTTC. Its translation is CAWSTTGTTRGYTF. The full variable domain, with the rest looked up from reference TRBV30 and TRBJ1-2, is SQTIHQWPATLVQPVGSPLSLECTVEGTSNPNLYWYRQAAGRGLQLLFYSVGIGQISSEVPQNLSASRPQDRQFILSSKKLLLSDSGFYLCAWSTTGTTRGYTFGSGTRLTVV.

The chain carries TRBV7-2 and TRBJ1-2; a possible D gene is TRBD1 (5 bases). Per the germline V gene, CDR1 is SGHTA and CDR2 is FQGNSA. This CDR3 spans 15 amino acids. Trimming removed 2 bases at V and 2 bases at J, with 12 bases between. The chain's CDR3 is CASSLRGTVNYGYTF. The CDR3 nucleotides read TGTGCCAGCAGCTTAAGGGGAACGGTGAACTATGGCTACACCTTC.

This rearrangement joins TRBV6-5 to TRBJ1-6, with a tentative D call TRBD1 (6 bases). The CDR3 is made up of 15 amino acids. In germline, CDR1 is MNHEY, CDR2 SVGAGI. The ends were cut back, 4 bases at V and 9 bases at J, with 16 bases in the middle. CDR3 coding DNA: TGTGCCAGCAGTTCGAAACAGGGCTCGCGTTCACCCCTCCACTTT. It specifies CASSSKQGSRSPLHF.